This T cell receptor (beta chain) was captured in a study of shared clonotypes between healthy human individuals (dated by TCRdb to 2018 to 2020). The study in broad terms: Three men and a couple of women, aged 18 to 49 years, made up the cohort. For each donor, CD4 naive and CD4 memory were each run on three plates, CD8 naive on two plates, and CD8 memory on one plate. To estimate repertoire size and how much clonotypes are shared between individuals, the study performed deep sequencing of blood TCR repertoires from roughly five healthy adults. Different laboratories and diverse techniques were used to prepare libraries and sequence TCR repertoires, to increase sequencing depth and limit assay-specific biases. Between about 0.8 and 9.5 billion PBMCs per donor were obtained by leukapheresis. Study-wide conclusions, independent of this receptor: Based on pairwise subsampling, the degree of clonotype sharing among donors was expected to be affected by sequencing depth. The genetic and exposure-history diversity represented was limited by the small number of donors. Larger estimated clonotype richness was generally found for naive subsets than for memory subsets. Only blood was sampled, and tissue TCR repertoires likely differ from those in blood. Incomplete sequencing was indicated by rarefaction of sorted-subset datasets, despite the large sequencing depth. Compared with non-shared clonotypes, the clonotypes found in all four sorted-subset donors had higher generation probabilities. When a handful of donors were compared, the shared fraction of clonotypes was approximately 5% for naive CD4, about 4% for naive CD8, more than 2% for memory CD4, and roughly 0.4% for memory CD8.

As to this clone: This clone's antigen is unknown. No base quality information exists; no much larger clone differs at one position.

Donors were healthy HIV-negative adults with no recently reported acute infections or vaccinations. Every donor was a Caucasian adult residing in Nashville, Tennessee, USA. CD8 memory samples combined magnetically selected CD45RO+ cells with CCR7-negative CD45RA+ effector memory (TemRA) cells. Blood was obtained by leukapheresis, after which PBMCs were separated by Ficoll-Histopaque density gradient centrifugation and cryopreserved in liquid nitrogen vapor phase. Analytical flow cytometry was used to check the purity and quantity of each magnetically sorted T cell population. From each sorted fraction, genomic DNA was isolated and quantified by UV absorbance on a Nanodrop 2000c. Using the deep immunoSEQ assay, TCR CDR3 regions were amplified from genomic DNA by multiplex PCR. Extracted genomic DNA from each cell subset was distributed evenly across all wells of several immunoSEQ 96-well plates, and each plate was treated as a replicate. Each replicate PCR for sorted subsets received roughly 200 ng genomic DNA, equal to roughly 30,000 T cell genomes. The purified libraries were quantified using a Qubit 3.0 fluorometer, sized with a Bioanalyzer 2100, and then quantified again using the KAPA Library Quantification kit. Each immunoSEQ 96-well plate was sequenced on its own single-read 150-cycle Illumina NextSeq 550 flow cell. The source study handled its data this way. Because the immunoSEQ output included only junctional sequences and no quality scores, the filtering could not be the same as the filtering used for full-length reads. Sequences were annotated with PyIR, a Python wrapper for IgBLAST v1.9, and V/J genes and CDR3 were assigned using IMGT germline references. Any read was removed if the V/J assignment was weak (E-value above 1e-6), the CDR3 was missing, or the read contained stop codons, out-of-frame junctions, or ambiguous translated residues. V3J clonotypes were defined by identical inferred V gene, J gene, and CDR3 amino acid sequence. Percentage overlap between repertoires was computed as shared unique clonotypes divided by the size of the smaller repertoire. Three approaches were used to assess repertoire richness: RTK rarefaction, the Chao1 estimator, and Recon v2.1 estimates of unobserved clonotypes. OLGA was used to compute generation probabilities for all TCRbeta clonotypes that the gDNA method yielded from a few donors. TCRdb re-hosts the immuneACCESS table, in-frame sequences only. Its copies lack some clones; in the studies checked, an unresolved V gene accounts for under half of them, and the cause for the rest is not known. Clone size and V and J calls were adopted from that table, with D and trimming inferred from the DNA. The sample data list roughly 400,000 clones, and 96% of these were observed just once. Around 0.32% of the sample is taken by the ten largest.

The CDR3 sequence holds 11 residues, the cysteine and phenylalanine included. CDR3 DNA only is kept here, 33 bases in frame from base 1. CDR1 and CDR2 are read off the germline V gene (reference sequence) as DFQATT and SNEGSKA. V lost 3 bases and J lost 3 bases; the stretch between them is 5 bases long. This sequence was found in a man aged 30-40 years in good health. The V and J segments used are TRBV20-1 and TRBJ1-1; the D segment cannot be called with confidence. The sequenced sample was memory CD8+ T cells sorted from blood. Explained via the paper, the cell subset or site label denotes: CD45RO+ cells pooled with CCR7-negative TemRA cells. The DNA sequence is as follows: TGCAGTGCTAGCTTGTACACTGAAGCTTTCTTT. The encoded protein is CSASLYTEAFF.